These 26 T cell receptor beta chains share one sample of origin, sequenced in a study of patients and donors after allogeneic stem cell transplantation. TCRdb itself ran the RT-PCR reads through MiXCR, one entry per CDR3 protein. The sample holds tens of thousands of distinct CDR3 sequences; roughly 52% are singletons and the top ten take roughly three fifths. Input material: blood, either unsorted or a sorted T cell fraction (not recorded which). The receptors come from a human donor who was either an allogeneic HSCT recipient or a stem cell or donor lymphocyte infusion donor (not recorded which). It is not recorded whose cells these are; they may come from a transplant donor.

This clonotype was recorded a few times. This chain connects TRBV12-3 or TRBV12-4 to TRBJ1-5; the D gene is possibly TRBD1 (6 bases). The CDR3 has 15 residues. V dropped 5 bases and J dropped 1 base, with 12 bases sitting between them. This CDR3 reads CASSARQASNQPQHF. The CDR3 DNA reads TGTGCCAGCAGTGCCCGACAGGCGAGCAATCAGCCCCAGCATTTT.

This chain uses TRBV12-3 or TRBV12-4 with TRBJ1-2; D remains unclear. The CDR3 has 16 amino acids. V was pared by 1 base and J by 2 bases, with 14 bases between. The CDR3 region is CASSLGGKSKNYGYTF. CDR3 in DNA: TGTGCCAGCAGTTTAGGGGGAAAGTCGAAGAACTATGGCTACACCTTC.

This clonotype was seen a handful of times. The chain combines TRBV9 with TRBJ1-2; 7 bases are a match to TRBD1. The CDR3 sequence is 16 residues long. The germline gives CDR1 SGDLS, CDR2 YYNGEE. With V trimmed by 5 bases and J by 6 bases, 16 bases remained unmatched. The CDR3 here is CASRVDVFRGIDGYTF. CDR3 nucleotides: TGTGCCAGCAGGGTTGACGTATTCAGGGGGATCGATGGCTACACCTTC.

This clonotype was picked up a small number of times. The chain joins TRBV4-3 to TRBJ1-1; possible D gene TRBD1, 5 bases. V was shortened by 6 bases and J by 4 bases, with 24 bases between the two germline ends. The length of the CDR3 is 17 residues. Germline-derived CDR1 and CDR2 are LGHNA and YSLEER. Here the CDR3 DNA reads TGCGCCAGCAGGCAGCACAGTTTCTTGGGGGGGTCCACTGAAGCTTTCTTT. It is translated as CASRQHSFLGGSTEAFF.

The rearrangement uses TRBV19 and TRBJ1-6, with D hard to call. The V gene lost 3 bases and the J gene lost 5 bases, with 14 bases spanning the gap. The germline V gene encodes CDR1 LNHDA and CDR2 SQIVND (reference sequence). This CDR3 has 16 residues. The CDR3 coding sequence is TGTGCCAGTAGTATCGGGGAGCGGCAGCATAATTCACCCCTCCACTTT. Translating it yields CASSIGERQHNSPLHF.

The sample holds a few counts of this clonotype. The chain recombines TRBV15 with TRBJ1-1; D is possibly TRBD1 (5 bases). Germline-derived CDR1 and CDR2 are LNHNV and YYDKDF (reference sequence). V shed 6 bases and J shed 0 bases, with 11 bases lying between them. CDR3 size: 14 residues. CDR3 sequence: CATSWGEMNTEAFF. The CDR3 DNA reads TGTGCCACCAGTTGGGGGGAGATGAACACTGAAGCTTTCTTT.

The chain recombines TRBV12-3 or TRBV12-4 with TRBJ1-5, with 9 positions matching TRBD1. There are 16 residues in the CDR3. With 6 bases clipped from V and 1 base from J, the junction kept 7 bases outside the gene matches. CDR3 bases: TGTGCCAGCAGCAGGACAGGGGTTTCCAGCAATCAGCCCCAGCATTTT. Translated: CASSRTGVSSNQPQHF.

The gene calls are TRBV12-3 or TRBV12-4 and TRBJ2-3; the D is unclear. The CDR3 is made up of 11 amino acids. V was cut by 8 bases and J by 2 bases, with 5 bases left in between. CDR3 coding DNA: TGTGCCAGCTCGGCCACAGATACGCAGTATTTT. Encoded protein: CASSATDTQYF.

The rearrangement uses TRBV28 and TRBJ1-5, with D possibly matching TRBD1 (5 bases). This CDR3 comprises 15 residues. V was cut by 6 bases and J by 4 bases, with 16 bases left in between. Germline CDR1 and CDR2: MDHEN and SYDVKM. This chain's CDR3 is CASSQDIEKNQPQHF. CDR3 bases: TGTGCCAGCAGCCAGGACATTGAGAAAAATCAGCCCCAGCATTTT.

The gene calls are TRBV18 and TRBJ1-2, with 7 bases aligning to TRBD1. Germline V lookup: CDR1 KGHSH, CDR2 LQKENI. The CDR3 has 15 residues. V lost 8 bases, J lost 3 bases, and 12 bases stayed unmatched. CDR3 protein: CASNTGGTADYGYTF. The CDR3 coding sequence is TGTGCCAGCAACACGGGTGGGACAGCTGACTATGGCTACACCTTC.

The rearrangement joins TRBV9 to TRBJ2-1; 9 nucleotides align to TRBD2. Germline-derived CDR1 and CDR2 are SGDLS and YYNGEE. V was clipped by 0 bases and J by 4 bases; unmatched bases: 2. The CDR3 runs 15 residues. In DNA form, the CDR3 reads TGTGCCAGCAGCGTAGAGACTAGCGGATACAATGAGCAGTTCTTC. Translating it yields CASSVETSGYNEQFF. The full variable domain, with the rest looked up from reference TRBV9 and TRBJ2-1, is DSGVTQTPKHLITATGQRVTLRCSPRSGDLSVYWYQQSLDQGLQFLIQYYNGEERAKGNILERFSAQQFPDLHSELNLSSLELGDSALYFCASSVETSGYNEQFFGPGTRLTVL.

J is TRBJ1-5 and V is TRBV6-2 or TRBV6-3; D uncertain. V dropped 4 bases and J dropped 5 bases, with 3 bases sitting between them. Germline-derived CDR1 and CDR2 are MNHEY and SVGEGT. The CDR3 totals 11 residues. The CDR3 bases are TGTGCCAGCAGTTGGGATCAGCCCCAGCATTTT. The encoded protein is CASSWDQPQHF.

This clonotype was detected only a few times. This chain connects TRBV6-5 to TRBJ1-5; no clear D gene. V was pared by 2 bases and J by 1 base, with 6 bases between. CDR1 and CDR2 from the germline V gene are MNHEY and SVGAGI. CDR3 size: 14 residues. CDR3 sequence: CASSYRRSNQPQHF. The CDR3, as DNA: TGTGCCAGCAGTTACCGGAGGAGCAATCAGCCCCAGCATTTT.

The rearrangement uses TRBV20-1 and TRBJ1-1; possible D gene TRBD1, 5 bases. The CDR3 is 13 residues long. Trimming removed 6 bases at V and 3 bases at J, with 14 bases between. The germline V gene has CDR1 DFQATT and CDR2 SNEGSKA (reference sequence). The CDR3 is CSARPGEDTEAFF. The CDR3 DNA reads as TGCAGTGCCAGACCGGGGGAGGACACTGAAGCTTTCTTT.

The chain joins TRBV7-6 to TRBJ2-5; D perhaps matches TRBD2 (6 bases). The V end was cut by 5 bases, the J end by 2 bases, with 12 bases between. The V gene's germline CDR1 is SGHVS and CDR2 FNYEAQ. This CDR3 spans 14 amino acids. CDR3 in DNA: TGTGCCAGCAGCGCCCTGACTAGACAAGAGACCCAGTACTTC. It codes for CASSALTRQETQYF.

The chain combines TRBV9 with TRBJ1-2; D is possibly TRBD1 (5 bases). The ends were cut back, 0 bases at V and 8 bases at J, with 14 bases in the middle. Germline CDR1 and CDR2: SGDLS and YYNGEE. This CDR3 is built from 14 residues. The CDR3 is CASSVAERDRGYTF. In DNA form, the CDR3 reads TGTGCCAGCAGCGTAGCCGAGAGGGACCGCGGCTACACCTTC.

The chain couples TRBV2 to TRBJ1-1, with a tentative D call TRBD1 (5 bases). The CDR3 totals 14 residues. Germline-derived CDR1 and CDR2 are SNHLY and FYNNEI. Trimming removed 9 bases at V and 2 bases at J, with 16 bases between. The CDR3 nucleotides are TGTGCCAGAGTCAAACAGGACCTAAACACTGAAGCTTTCTTT. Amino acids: CARVKQDLNTEAFF.

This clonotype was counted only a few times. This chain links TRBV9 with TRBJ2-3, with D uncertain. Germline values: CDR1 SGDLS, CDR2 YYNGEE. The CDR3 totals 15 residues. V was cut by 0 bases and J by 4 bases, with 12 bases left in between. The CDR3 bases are TGTGCCAGCAGCGTAGCTACGAAGGGTTCAGATACGCAGTATTTT. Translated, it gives CASSVATKGSDTQYF. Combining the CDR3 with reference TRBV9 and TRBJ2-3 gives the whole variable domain DSGVTQTPKHLITATGQRVTLRCSPRSGDLSVYWYQQSLDQGLQFLIQYYNGEERAKGNILERFSAQQFPDLHSELNLSSLELGDSALYFCASSVATKGSDTQYFGPGTRLTVL.

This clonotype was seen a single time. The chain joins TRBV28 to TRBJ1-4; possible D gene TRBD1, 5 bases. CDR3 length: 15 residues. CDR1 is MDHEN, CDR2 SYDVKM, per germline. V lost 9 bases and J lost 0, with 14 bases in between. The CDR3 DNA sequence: TGTGCCAGTACGACAGCCGAGGCAACTAATGAAAAACTGTTTTTT. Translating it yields CASTTAEATNEKLFF.

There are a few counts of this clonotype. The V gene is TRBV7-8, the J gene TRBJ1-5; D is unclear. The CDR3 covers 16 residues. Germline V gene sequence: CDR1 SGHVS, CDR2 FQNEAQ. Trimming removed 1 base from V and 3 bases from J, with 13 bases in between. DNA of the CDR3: TGTGCCAGCAGCTTAGAGGCGCATGGTGCCAATCAGCCCCAGCATTTT. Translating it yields CASSLEAHGANQPQHF.

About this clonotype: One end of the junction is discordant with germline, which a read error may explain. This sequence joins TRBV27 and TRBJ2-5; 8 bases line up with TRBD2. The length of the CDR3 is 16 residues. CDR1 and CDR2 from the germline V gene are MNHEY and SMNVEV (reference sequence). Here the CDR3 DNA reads TGTGCCAGCAGTTTAATCAGCGGGAGTAACCAGGAGACCCAGTACTTC. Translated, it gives CASSLISGSNQETQYF.

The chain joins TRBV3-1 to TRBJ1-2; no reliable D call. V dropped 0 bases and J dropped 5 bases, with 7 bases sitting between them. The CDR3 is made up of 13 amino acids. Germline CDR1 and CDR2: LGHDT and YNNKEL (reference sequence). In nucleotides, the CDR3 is TGTGCCAGCAGCCAAGATGGAGGGTATGGCTACACCTTC. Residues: CASSQDGGYGYTF.

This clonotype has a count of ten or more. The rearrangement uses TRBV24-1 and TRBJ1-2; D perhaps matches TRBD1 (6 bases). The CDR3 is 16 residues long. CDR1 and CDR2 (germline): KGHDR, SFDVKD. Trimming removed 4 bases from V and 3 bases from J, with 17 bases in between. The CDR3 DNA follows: TGTGCCACCAGTGAGGTCCTGGGAGGGGGATACTATGGCTACACCTTC. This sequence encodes CATSEVLGGGYYGYTF.

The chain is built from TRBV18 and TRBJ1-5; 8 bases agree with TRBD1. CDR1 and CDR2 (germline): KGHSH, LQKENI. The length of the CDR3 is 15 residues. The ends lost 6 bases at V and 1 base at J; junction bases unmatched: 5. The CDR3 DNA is TGTGCCAGCTCCGGCGGACAGGGAAGCAATCAGCCCCAGCATTTT. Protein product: CASSGGQGSNQPQHF.

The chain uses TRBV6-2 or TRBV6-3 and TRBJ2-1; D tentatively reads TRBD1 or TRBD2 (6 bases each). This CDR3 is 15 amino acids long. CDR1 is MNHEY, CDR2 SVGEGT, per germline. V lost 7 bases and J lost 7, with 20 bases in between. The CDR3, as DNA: TGTGCCAGCACCGACCCAGGGGAGGCAGTAAATGAGCAGTTCTTC. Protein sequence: CASTDPGEAVNEQFF.

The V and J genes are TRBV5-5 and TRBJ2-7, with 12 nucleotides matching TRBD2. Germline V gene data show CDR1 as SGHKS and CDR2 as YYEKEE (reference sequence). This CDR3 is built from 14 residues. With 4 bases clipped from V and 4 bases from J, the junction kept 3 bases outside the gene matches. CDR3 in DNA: TGTGCCAGCAGCCGGACTAGCGGGAATTACGAGCAGTACTTC. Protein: CASSRTSGNYEQYF.